One and the same sample provided the 2 T cell receptor beta chains below, sequenced in a study of human T cells and chemical hapten exposure. Sample time point: patch test 3, about 24 weeks after DPC sensitization. Treatment defined: therapeutic diphenylcyclopropenone sensitization with weekly scalp DPC. Blood, whole and unfractionated, served as the source for total RNA extraction. TCRdb re-called the RACE reads with MiXCR, one entry per CDR3 protein. The sample shows tens of thousands of distinct CDR3 sequences, more than 8% of them seen only once. Sequenced material: whole blood, taken in connection with sensitization to the hapten diphenylcyclopropenone (DPC). The receptors originated from a man over 45 with alopecia areata. Some clones in this sample may be carry-over from other donors' samples.

The chain recombines TRBV7-8 with TRBJ2-7; possibly TRBD1 or TRBD2 for D (5 bases each). Germline CDR1 and CDR2: SGHVS and FQNEAQ. This CDR3 has 15 amino acids. V lost 5 bases and J 0 bases, leaving 14 bases between the germline ends. The CDR3 nucleotides are TGTGCCAGCAGCCGGGACGGGCCACTCTCCTACGAGCAGTACTTC. Protein product: CASSRDGPLSYEQYF.

This clonotype was seen more than once but under ten times. The germline gene is not matched at one end of the junction; a read error may be the cause. The rearrangement links TRBV4-1 to TRBJ2-7; D might be TRBD2 (6 bases). The CDR3 has 14 residues. CDR1 and CDR2 from the germline V gene are MGHRA and YSYEKL. The CDR3: CASNQVGGPYEQYF. CDR3 in DNA: TGCGCCAGCAACCAAGTCGGGGGACCCTACGAGCAGTACTTC.